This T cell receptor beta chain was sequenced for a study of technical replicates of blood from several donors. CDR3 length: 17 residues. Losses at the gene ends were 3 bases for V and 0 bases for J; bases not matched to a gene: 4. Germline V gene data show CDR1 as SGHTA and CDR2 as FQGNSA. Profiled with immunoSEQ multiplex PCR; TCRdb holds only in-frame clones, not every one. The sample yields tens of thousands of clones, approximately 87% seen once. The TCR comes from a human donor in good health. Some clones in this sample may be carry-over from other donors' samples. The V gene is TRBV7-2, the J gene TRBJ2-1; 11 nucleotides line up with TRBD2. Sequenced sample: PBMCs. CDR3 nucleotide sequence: TGTGCCAGCAGCTTTGTAGCGGGAGGGAGCTCCTACAATGAGCAGTTCTTC. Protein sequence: CASSFVAGGSSYNEQFF.